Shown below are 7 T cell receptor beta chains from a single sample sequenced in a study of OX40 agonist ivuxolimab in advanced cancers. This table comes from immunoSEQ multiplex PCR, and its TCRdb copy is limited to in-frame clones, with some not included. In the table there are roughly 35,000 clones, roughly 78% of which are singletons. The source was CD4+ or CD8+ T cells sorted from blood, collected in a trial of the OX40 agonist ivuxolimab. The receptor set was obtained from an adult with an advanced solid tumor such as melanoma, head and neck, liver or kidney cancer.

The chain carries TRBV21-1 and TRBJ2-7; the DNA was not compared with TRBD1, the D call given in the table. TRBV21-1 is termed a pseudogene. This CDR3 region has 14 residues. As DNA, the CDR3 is TGTGCCAGCAGCAAACACCAGGTAGACTACGAGCAGTACTTC. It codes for CASSKHQVDYEQYF.

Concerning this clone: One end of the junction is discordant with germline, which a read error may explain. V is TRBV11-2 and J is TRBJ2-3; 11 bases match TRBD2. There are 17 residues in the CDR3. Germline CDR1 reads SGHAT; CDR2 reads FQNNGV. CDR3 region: CANSYRTSGLSTDTQYF. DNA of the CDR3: TGTGCCAACAGCTATCGGACTAGCGGGTTGAGCACAGATACGCAGTATTTT. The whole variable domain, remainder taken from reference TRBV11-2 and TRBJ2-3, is EAGVAQSPRYKIIEKRQSVAFWCNPISGHATLYWYQQILGQGPKLLIQFQNNGVVDDSQLPKDRFSAERLKGVDSTLKIQPAKLEDSAVYLCANSYRTSGLSTDTQYFGPGTRLTVL.

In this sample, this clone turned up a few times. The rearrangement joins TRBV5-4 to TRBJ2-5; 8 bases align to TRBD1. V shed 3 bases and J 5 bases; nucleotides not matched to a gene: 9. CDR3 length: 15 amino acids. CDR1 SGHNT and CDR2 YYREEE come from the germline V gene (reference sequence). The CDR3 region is CASSWTGTGGETQYF. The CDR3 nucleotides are TGTGCCAGCAGCTGGACCGGGACAGGAGGGGAGACCCAGTACTTC.

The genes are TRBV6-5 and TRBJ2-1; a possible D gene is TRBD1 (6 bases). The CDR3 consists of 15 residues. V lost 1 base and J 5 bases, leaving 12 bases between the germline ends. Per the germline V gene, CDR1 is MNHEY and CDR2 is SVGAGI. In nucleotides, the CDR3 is TGTGCCAGCAGTTACTGGCAGGGGCGAGACAATGAGCAGTTCTTC. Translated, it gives CASSYWQGRDNEQFF.

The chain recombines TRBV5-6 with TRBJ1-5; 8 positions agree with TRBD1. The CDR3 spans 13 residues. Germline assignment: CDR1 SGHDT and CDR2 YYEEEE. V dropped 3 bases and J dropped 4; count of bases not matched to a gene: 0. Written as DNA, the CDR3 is TGTGCCAGCAGCTGGGACAGGAATCAGCCCCAGCATTTT. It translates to CASSWDRNQPQHF. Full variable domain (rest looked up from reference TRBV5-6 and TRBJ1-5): DAGVTQSPTHLIKTRGQQVTLRCSPKSGHDTVSWYQQALGQGPQFIFQYYEEEERQRGNFPDRFSGHQFPNYSSELNVNALLLGDSALYLCASSWDRNQPQHFGDGTRLSIL.

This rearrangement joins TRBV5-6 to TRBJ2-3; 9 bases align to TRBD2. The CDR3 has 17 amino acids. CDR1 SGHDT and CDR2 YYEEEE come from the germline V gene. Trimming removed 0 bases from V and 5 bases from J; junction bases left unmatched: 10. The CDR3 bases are TGTGCCAGCAGCTTGGACTGGCGGGAGGGCCTTGTAGATACGCAGTATTTT. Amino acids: CASSLDWREGLVDTQYF. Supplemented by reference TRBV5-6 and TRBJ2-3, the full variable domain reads DAGVTQSPTHLIKTRGQQVTLRCSPKSGHDTVSWYQQALGQGPQFIFQYYEEEERQRGNFPDRFSGHQFPNYSSELNVNALLLGDSALYLCASSLDWREGLVDTQYFGPGTRLTVL.

The CDR3 DNA sequence: TGTGCCTGGACAATGACAGGCTATGGCTACACCTTC. Translation: CAWTMTGYGYTF. The chain carries TRBV30 and TRBJ1-2; a weak D match, TRBD1 (6 bases). CDR1 is GTSNPN, CDR2 SVGIG, per germline (reference sequence). The CDR3 consists of 12 residues. V dropped 4 bases and J dropped 4 bases, with 10 bases sitting between them.